Listed below are T cell receptor beta chains from one sample, sequenced in a study of blood T cell repertoires in COVID-19. Using immunoSEQ multiplex PCR, the repertoire was profiled, and TCRdb retains in-frame clones only, with some absent. The sample gives 120,000 to 150,000 clones, approximately 85% of which show up once; around 3% is in the top ten. The sample consisted of peripheral blood. These receptors came from a man aged 50-60 years with acute or convalescent COVID-19. The CDR3 runs from the conserved cysteine through the conserved F or W. The D gene is left open where the match is weak. Not all rows give a size; the values are once, few, many and, for expanded clones, a class.

d_call	clone_size	j_call	v_call	cdr3_aa	cdr3_nt
.	.	TRBJ2-5	TRBV7-8	CASSTHEETQYF	TGTGCCAGCAGCACCCACGAGGAGACCCAGTACTTC
TRBD1	few	TRBJ2-7	TRBV5-1	CASSLGQGYYEQYF	TGCGCCAGCAGCTTGGGACAGGGGTACTACGAGCAGTACTTC
.	.	TRBJ1-1	TRBV24-1	CATSGGSNTEAFF	TGTGCCACCAGTGGAGGATCGAACACTGAAGCTTTCTTT
.	.	TRBJ2-7	TRBV4-2	CASSPERQSSYEQYF	TGTGCCAGCAGCCCAGAGCGACAGAGCTCCTACGAGCAGTACTTC
.	.	TRBJ2-1	TRBV7-6	CASSLWRDRYNEQFF	TGTGCCAGCAGCTTGTGGCGGGACCGTTACAATGAGCAGTTCTTC
TRBD2	.	TRBJ2-3	TRBV2	CASHVATSGGIDTQYF	TGTGCCAGCCATGTCGCGACTAGCGGGGGGATAGATACGCAGTATTTT
TRBD2	.	TRBJ2-3	TRBV10-2	CASSGLADTDTQYF	TGCGCCAGCAGTGGACTAGCGGACACAGATACGCAGTATTTT
.	.	TRBJ2-7	TRBV2	CASSGTDLYEQYF	TGTGCCAGCAGTGGGACAGACCTCTACGAGCAGTACTTC
.	.	TRBJ1-1	TRBV12-5	CASGWSRTEAFF	TGTGCTAGTGGCTGGAGCCGCACTGAAGCTTTCTTT
.	once	TRBJ1-2	TRBV6-5	CASNRQANYGYTF	TGTGCCAGCAACCGACAGGCCAACTATGGCTACACCTTC
.	.	TRBJ1-2	TRBV25-1	CASSVGANYGYTF	TGTGCCAGCAGTGTAGGGGCGAACTATGGCTACACCTTC
TRBD2	.	TRBJ2-5	TRBV30	CAWTGGGSGRGQETQYF	TGTGCCTGGACTGGTGGTGGTAGCGGGAGAGGGCAAGAGACCCAGTACTTC
TRBD1	.	TRBJ1-2	TRBV27	CASSRQGEGYGYTF	TGTGCCAGCAGCAGACAGGGGGAAGGCTATGGCTACACCTTC
.	.	TRBJ2-5	TRBV10-3	CAISESVGQETQYF	TGTGCCATCAGTGAGTCGGTCGGCCAAGAGACCCAGTACTTC
TRBD1	few	TRBJ1-2	TRBV19	CASSQRGGDGYTF	TGTGCCAGTAGTCAGCGAGGGGGCGATGGCTACACCTTC
TRBD2	.	TRBJ2-3	TRBV5-1	CASSLVRGGTDTQYF	TGCGCCAGCAGCTTGGTGCGGGGGGGCACAGATACGCAGTATTTT
.	.	TRBJ2-1	TRBV9	CASSVVSGLYNEQFF	TGTGCCAGCAGCGTAGTGTCAGGGCTATACAATGAGCAGTTCTTC
TRBD1	.	TRBJ1-1	TRBV6-5	CASSYHRDRATEAFF	TGTGCCAGCAGTTACCATAGGGACAGGGCGACTGAAGCTTTCTTT
TRBD2	.	TRBJ2-1	TRBV27	CASSFTHGRGVIGQFF	TGTGCCAGCAGTTTCACGCACGGGAGGGGTGTGATAGGGCAGTTCTTC
.	.	TRBJ1-4	TRBV30	CAWSKQYQATNEKLFF	TGTGCCTGGAGTAAGCAGTACCAGGCAACTAATGAAAAACTGTTTTTT
.	.	TRBJ1-3	TRBV11-2	CASSAPGEPGNTIYF	TGTGCCAGCAGCGCACCAGGGGAACCTGGAAACACCATATATTTT
.	few	TRBJ2-5	TRBV5-1	CASSLGQLYRGETQYF	TGCGCCAGCAGCTTGGGTCAGCTTTACCGGGGGGAGACCCAGTACTTC
.	few	TRBJ2-2	TRBV7-3	CASRQDSNTGELFF	TGTGCCAGCAGGCAGGACTCGAACACCGGGGAGCTGTTTTTT
TRBD2	.	TRBJ2-3	TRBV4-1	CASSQDGRESDTQYF	TGCGCCAGCAGCCAAGATGGGAGGGAGTCAGATACGCAGTATTTT
.	.	TRBJ2-1	TRBV30	CAWSQTYYNEQFF	TGTGCCTGGAGCCAGACTTATTACAATGAGCAGTTCTTC
.	.	TRBJ2-5	TRBV6-5	CASSHGGQETQYF	TGTGCCAGCAGTCACGGGGGACAAGAGACCCAGTACTTC
.	.	TRBJ2-7	TRBV6-5	CASSQSGSTGEQYF	TGTGCCAGCAGTCAATCGGGAAGTACCGGCGAGCAGTACTTC
TRBD1	.	TRBJ2-7	TRBV6-1	CASSVEQGAGSYEQYF	TGTGCCAGCAGTGTCGAACAGGGGGCTGGTTCCTACGAGCAGTACTTC
.	.	TRBJ2-3	TRBV21-1	CASSKRVAGQSTDTQYF	TGTGCCAGCAGCAAACGTGTGGCGGGGCAGAGCACAGATACGCAGTATTTT
TRBD2	.	TRBJ2-1	TRBV5-1	CASSDLAGGSDNEQFF	TGCGCCAGCAGCGACTTAGCGGGAGGGTCAGACAATGAGCAGTTCTTC
.	.	TRBJ2-5	TRBV28	CASYGGAGVVETQYF	TGTGCCAGCTATGGCGGGGCGGGTGTGGTGGAGACCCAGTACTTC
.	few	TRBJ1-2	TRBV2	CASSELRQVITGGYTF	TGTGCCAGCAGTGAACTCAGACAGGTTATCACAGGGGGCTACACCTTC
TRBD2	once	TRBJ2-1	TRBV19	CASSTGLVANEQFF	TGTGCCAGTAGTACAGGACTAGTAGCGAATGAGCAGTTCTTC
.	.	TRBJ2-3	TRBV3-1/TRBV3-2	CASSAGGGTDTQYF	TGTGCCAGCAGTGCCGGTGGAGGCACAGATACGCAGTATTTT
.	.	TRBJ1-1	TRBV6-5	CASNRGGAYEAFF	TGTGCCAGCAACCGGGGGGGGGCTTACGAAGCTTTCTTT
TRBD2	once	TRBJ2-2	TRBV12-5	CASGPELREAGELFF	TGTGCTAGTGGTCCAGAGTTACGGGAGGCCGGGGAGCTGTTTTTT
.	.	TRBJ1-2	TRBV11-2	CASSLAVGSGSGAFGYTF	TGTGCCAGCAGCTTAGCTGTCGGGTCGGGTTCAGGGGCTTTTGGCTACACCTTC
TRBD2	.	TRBJ2-3	TRBV5-1	CASSSGRELDTQYF	TGCGCCAGCAGCTCCGGGCGGGAGTTAGATACGCAGTATTTT
.	.	TRBJ1-1	TRBV6-5	CAITRPGTWTEAFF	TGTGCCATCACTCGACCCGGGACATGGACTGAAGCTTTCTTT
.	.	TRBJ2-6	TRBV30	CAWSSGSGANVLTF	TGTGCCTGGAGTTCAGGCTCTGGGGCCAACGTCCTGACTTTC
TRBD2	.	TRBJ2-5	TRBV5-1	CASSFHNPERGGLETQYF	TGCGCCAGCAGCTTTCACAACCCTGAGCGGGGGGGCCTCGAGACCCAGTACTTC
.	once	TRBJ1-5	TRBV5-6	CASSFLQAGGNQPQHF	TGTGCCAGCAGCTTTTTGCAGGCGGGGGGCAATCAGCCCCAGCATTTT
TRBD2	.	TRBJ2-7	TRBV28	CASRTGTSGLSLTYEQYF	TGTGCCAGCAGGACTGGGACTAGCGGGCTTAGCCTCACCTACGAGCAGTACTTC
TRBD1	.	TRBJ2-1	TRBV5-1	CASSNGTGPYNEQFF	TGCGCCAGCAGCAATGGGACAGGACCCTACAATGAGCAGTTCTTC
.	few	TRBJ1-2	TRBV11-2	CASRRGGAKGYTF	TGTGCCAGCAGAAGAGGGGGGGCTAAGGGCTACACCTTC
TRBD2	.	TRBJ2-3	TRBV7-3	CASSLMGLAGGSSSTDTQYF	TGTGCCAGCAGCTTAATGGGACTAGCGGGAGGGTCCTCTAGCACAGATACGCAGTATTTT
TRBD1	.	TRBJ2-7	TRBV2	CASFGQGSYEQYF	TGTGCCAGCTTTGGACAGGGGAGTTACGAGCAGTACTTC
TRBD2	.	TRBJ2-1	TRBV18	CASSPGTSGRDEQFF	TGTGCCAGCTCACCCGGGACTAGCGGGAGGGATGAGCAGTTCTTC
TRBD1	.	TRBJ1-2	TRBV28	CASRLGTGGFHYGYTF	TGTGCCAGCAGACTCGGGACAGGGGGCTTCCACTATGGCTACACCTTC
TRBD1	.	TRBJ2-3	TRBV5-1	CASSPGQVEDTQYF	TGCGCCAGCAGCCCCGGACAGGTAGAGGATACGCAGTATTTT
TRBD1	.	TRBJ2-5	TRBV19	CASSISGDRVKYF	TGTGCCAGTAGTATATCAGGGGACAGGGTCAAGTACTTC
TRBD2	.	TRBJ2-1	TRBV28	CASSRTSGRHEQFF	TGTGCCAGCAGTAGGACTAGCGGGAGGCATGAGCAGTTCTTC
.	.	TRBJ2-7	TRBV5-5	CASSLAEMTSYEQYF	TGTGCCAGCAGCTTAGCGGAAATGACCTCCTACGAGCAGTACTTC
TRBD1	.	TRBJ1-2	TRBV9	CASSRDRPGDGYTF	TGTGCCAGCAGCCGGGACAGACCTGGGGATGGCTACACCTTC
TRBD1	.	TRBJ2-2	TRBV7-7	CASSQTGSSGELFF	TGTGCTAGCAGCCAGACAGGGTCATCCGGGGAGCTGTTTTTT
.	.	TRBJ2-1	TRBV10-1	CASGEGGDEQFF	TGCGCCAGCGGAGAGGGGGGGGATGAGCAGTTCTTC
.	.	TRBJ1-3	TRBV9	CASSPSGDSGNTIYF	TGTGCCAGCAGCCCCTCCGGGGACTCTGGAAACACCATATATTTT
.	.	TRBJ1-1	TRBV25-1	CASSQTLFNTEAFF	TGTGCCAGCAGCCAGACACTTTTCAACACTGAAGCTTTCTTT